The 15 T cell receptor beta chains reported below all come from one sample, sequenced in a study of blood T cell repertoires in COVID-19. Assay used: immunoSEQ multiplex PCR; TCRdb lists only in-frame clones, some missing. The sample includes 55,000 to 90,000 clones, 81% seen only once; the top ten take roughly 0.83%. Sequenced sample: peripheral blood. The receptors here all came from a woman in her 70s with acute or convalescent COVID-19.

V gene TRBV2 combines with J gene TRBJ2-1; 7 bases are shared with TRBD2. Germline V gene lookup returns CDR1 SNHLY and CDR2 FYNNEI. This CDR3 spans 15 amino acids. Trimming took 1 base from V and 6 from J; bases not matched to a gene: 6. The CDR3 here is CASSEGLAATNEQFF. The CDR3 coding sequence is TGTGCCAGCAGTGAAGGCCTAGCGGCGACCAATGAGCAGTTCTTC.

The count of this clone is one. The gene calls are TRBV19 and TRBJ2-4; the match to TRBD1 covers 7 bases. Trimming cost V 6 bases and J 3 bases; bases outside gene matches: 11. The CDR3 contains 16 residues. Looked up from germline, CDR1 is LNHDA and CDR2 is SQIVND (reference sequence). This CDR3 reads CASSTDRAWVKNIQYF. The CDR3 DNA is TGTGCCAGTAGCACTGACAGGGCGTGGGTCAAAAACATTCAGTACTTC. The whole variable domain, filled in from reference TRBV19 and TRBJ2-4, reads DGGITQSPKYLFRKEGQNVTLSCEQNLNHDAMYWYRQDPGQGLRLIYYSQIVNDFQKGDIAEGYSVSREKKESFPLTVTSAQKNPTAFYLCASSTDRAWVKNIQYFGAGTRLSVL.

This chain links TRBV7-8 with TRBJ1-4; perhaps TRBD1 as D (5 bases). Per germline, CDR1 SGHVS and CDR2 FQNEAQ. The length of the CDR3 is 16 residues. The V end was cut by 5 bases, the J end by 4 bases, with 17 bases between. CDR3 region: CASSLGRVPLNEKLFF. The CDR3 bases are TGTGCCAGCAGCCTGGGCAGGGTACCGCTTAATGAAAAACTGTTTTTT.

The rearrangement joins TRBV9 to TRBJ1-2; TRBD1 matches 8 bases. With 4 bases clipped from V and 8 bases from J, the junction kept 7 bases outside the gene matches. This CDR3 spans 13 amino acids. Germline assignment: CDR1 SGDLS and CDR2 YYNGEE. CDR3 bases: TGTGCCAGCAGCCTCGGGACAGGCGCCGGCTACACCTTC. This codes for CASSLGTGAGYTF.

A single count supports this clone. The chain uses TRBV29-1 and TRBJ2-5, with 7 bases identical to TRBD2. After removal of 1 base from V and 6 bases from J, the junction contained 5 bases not matched to a gene. The CDR3 is made up of 13 amino acids. From germline, CDR1 is SQVTM and CDR2 ANQGSEA. The CDR3 sequence: CSVEGTGGQTQYF. DNA of the CDR3: TGCAGCGTTGAAGGAACGGGAGGACAGACCCAGTACTTC.

This clone was counted only a few times. The CDR3 region is CASSQGRGNQPQHF. The CDR3 bases are TGTGCCAGCAGCCAAGGCAGGGGAAATCAGCCCCAGCATTTT. The chain is built from TRBV3-1 (or the pseudogene TRBV3-2) and TRBJ1-5; D is possibly TRBD1 (6 bases). V lost 1 base and J 4 bases, leaving 8 bases between the germline ends. Looked up from germline, CDR1 is LGHDT and CDR2 is YNNKEL (reference sequence). The CDR3 has 14 residues.

The chain combines TRBV7-2 with TRBJ2-5; 7 bases match TRBD2. The trim removed 3 bases at V and 2 bases at J, leaving 6 bases unmatched. The CDR3 runs 15 residues. Germline-derived CDR1 and CDR2 are SGHTA and FQGNSA. The CDR3 loop is CASSLVASGQETQYF. For the CDR3, the DNA is TGTGCCAGCAGCTTGGTGGCTAGCGGACAAGAGACCCAGTACTTC.

The chain couples TRBV7-9 to TRBJ2-5, with D perhaps matching TRBD2 (6 bases). The CDR3 is made up of 13 amino acids. V was clipped by 5 bases and J by 7 bases, with 14 bases between them. Germline CDR1 is SEHNR and CDR2 is FQNEAQ (reference sequence). The CDR3 region has the DNA TGTGCCAGCAGCGCGGGACGCCAGGGGACCCAGTACTTC. It encodes CASSAGRQGTQYF.

This clone appeared a few times. The J gene is TRBJ2-1, the V gene TRBV18; no clear D gene. CDR3 length: 13 amino acids. The germline CDR1 and CDR2 sequences are KGHSH and LQKENI. Trimming pared 4 bases from V and 4 bases from J, leaving 8 bases between. The CDR3 region is CASSLGQYNEQFF. The CDR3 DNA sequence: TGTGCCAGCTCACTGGGCCAATACAATGAGCAGTTCTTC.

This clone was picked up a small number of times. DNA of the CDR3: TGTGCCAGCAGTGGACGACTAGCAAGTAACACAGATACGCAGTATTTT. Translation gives CASSGRLASNTDTQYF. This chain links TRBV6-1 with TRBJ2-3; 7 bases align to TRBD2. Germline V gives CDR1 MNHNS, CDR2 SASEGT. The CDR3 is made up of 16 amino acids. Trimming took 4 bases from V and 2 from J; bases not matched to a gene: 9.

The chain carries TRBV3-1 (or the pseudogene TRBV3-2) and TRBJ1-6; no clear D. There are 14 residues in the CDR3. CDR1 and CDR2 from the germline V gene are LGHDT and YNNKEL (reference sequence). Trimming stripped 0 bases from V and 7 bases from J, with 7 bases between. The CDR3 is CASSQDHSNSPLHF. CDR3 in DNA: TGTGCCAGCAGCCAAGATCACAGCAATTCACCCCTCCACTTT.

V usage is TRBV19 and J usage is TRBJ1-2, with D maybe TRBD1 (5 bases). V gave up 7 bases and J gave up 7 bases, with 16 bases separating them. CDR1 is LNHDA and CDR2 is SQIVND in the germline V gene (reference sequence). The CDR3 runs to 13 residues. CDR3 nucleotide sequence: TGTGCCAGTAACCAGGCAGGGTGGGGTGGCTACACCTTC. Amino acids: CASNQAGWGGYTF.

This clone was seen only a few times. The chain couples TRBV6-2 or TRBV6-3 to TRBJ1-1; weak D call: TRBD1 (6 bases). Germline values: CDR1 MNHEY, CDR2 SVGEGT. Trimming left V 0 bases short and J 1 base short, with 9 bases between. This CDR3 contains 15 residues. The CDR3 is CASSYSTTGNTEAFF. CDR3 in DNA: TGTGCCAGCAGTTACTCCACGACAGGGAACACTGAAGCTTTCTTT.

The rearrangement joins TRBV27 to TRBJ2-4, with 11 bases matching TRBD2. The CDR3 loop spans 12 amino acids. V was clipped by 4 bases and J by 15 bases; unmatched bases: 5. CDR1 is MNHEY, CDR2 SMNVEV, per germline (reference sequence). DNA of the CDR3: TGTGCCAGCAGTTCCCGGACTAGCGGGTTGTACTTC. It codes for CASSSRTSGLYF.

The CDR3 coding sequence is TGTGCCAGCAGCGCGGGACTAGCGGGGGGCGGGAACACCGGGGAGCTGTTTTTT. It yields the protein CASSAGLAGGGNTGELFF. The genes are TRBV5-5 and TRBJ2-2; TRBD2 agrees at 15 bases. The V segment lost 4 bases and the J segment 1 base; nucleotides outside the gene matches: 5. Looked up from germline, CDR1 is SGHKS and CDR2 is YYEKEE (reference sequence). This CDR3 has 18 residues.